There are a few counts of the clone carrying this T cell receptor (beta chain). These data come from a study of early T cells in non-severe SARS-CoV-2 infection. Via MiXCR, TCRdb re-called the 5' RACE reads, giving one row per CDR3 protein. The sample includes some 42,000 distinct CDR3 sequences, 5% to 6.5% of them seen just once. CDR3 length equals 12 residues. Germline V gene sequence: CDR1 DFQATT, CDR2 SNEGSKA (reference sequence). V was pared by 3 bases and J by 9 bases, with 9 bases between. Sequenced here: whole blood, sampled at baseline. This clonotype originated in an adult who was a healthcare worker with PCR-confirmed SARS-CoV-2 infection or an uninfected control (not recorded which). The gene calls are TRBV20-1 and TRBJ1-6; possible D gene TRBD1, 6 bases. CDR3 DNA: TGCAGTGCTAGTACAGGGAGTTCACCCCTCCACTTT. Translated, it gives CSASTGSSPLHF.